The rows below give T cell receptor beta chains drawn from one sample of a study of blood T cell repertoires in COVID-19. TCRdb's copy holds only in-frame clones and misses some; the assay was immunoSEQ multiplex PCR. The sample has 130,000 to 150,000 clones, approximately 89% seen once. Sequenced material: peripheral blood. Receptors were obtained from a human donor in a cohort sampled during active COVID-19. The CDR3 runs from the conserved cysteine through the conserved F or W. A D gene is named only where the DNA matches it firmly. Part of the rows lack a size; the others show once, few, many or a class for expanded clones.

j_call | clone_size | cdr3_length | d_call | v_call | cdr3_nt | cdr3_aa
TRBJ2-1 | few | 15 | . | TRBV27 | TGTGCCAGCAGTTTTGGCGGGACAGTTTACAATGAGCAGTTCTTC | CASSFGGTVYNEQFF
TRBJ2-1 | . | 15 | TRBD2 | TRBV30 | TGTGCCTGGAGTAGGGGCGGGAGCTCCTACAATGAGCAGTTCTTC | CAWSRGGSSYNEQFF
TRBJ1-5 | . | 16 | . | TRBV15 | TGTGCCACCAGCAGAGCGGCCGAGAGTGGGCATCAGCCCCAGCATTTT | CATSRAAESGHQPQHF
TRBJ1-1 | . | 17 | . | TRBV7-2 | TGTGCCAGCAGCTTAGGTCCACGAGGAAGGGGAGGAACTGAAGCTTTCTTT | CASSLGPRGRGGTEAFF
TRBJ2-3 | . | 13 | TRBD2 | TRBV3-1/TRBV3-2 | TGTGCCAGCAGCCGCCCCCCAGCGGGGGAACAGTATTTT | CASSRPPAGEQYF
TRBJ1-1 | . | 14 | . | TRBV7-8 | TGTGCCAGCAGCTTAGATTACGGAAGGGGTGAAGCTTTCTTT | CASSLDYGRGEAFF
TRBJ1-1 | . | 13 | . | TRBV21-1 | TGTGCCAGCAGCAAGCGGGGGAACACTGAAGCTTTCTTT | CASSKRGNTEAFF
TRBJ2-1 | . | 15 | . | TRBV6-5 | TGTGCCAGCAGTTACTCTGCGGGTGGGTACAATGAGCAGTTCTTC | CASSYSAGGYNEQFF
TRBJ2-7 | . | 15 | . | TRBV18 | TGTGCCAGCTCAAGCGGGCTGGGGGACTCCTACGAGCAGTACTTC | CASSSGLGDSYEQYF
TRBJ1-2 | . | 15 | . | TRBV4-3 | TGCGCCAGCAGCCAAGATCGGGGGGCGTACTATGGCTACACCTTC | CASSQDRGAYYGYTF
TRBJ2-6 | . | 15 | . | TRBV27 | TGTGCCAGCAGTTTATCCTGGGGCGGGGCCAACGTCCTGACTTTC | CASSLSWGGANVLTF
TRBJ1-6 | few | 17 | . | TRBV7-9 | TGTGCCAGCAGCTTTACAGGGATGAGCTCCTATAATTCACCCCTCCACTTT | CASSFTGMSSYNSPLHF
TRBJ2-7 | . | 11 | . | TRBV2 | TGTGCCATTACACAGGGCTACGAGCAGTACTTC | CAITQGYEQYF
TRBJ2-7 | . | 15 | TRBD2 | TRBV9 | TGTGCCAGCAGCGTAGGGGGGGGACCGAACTACGAGCAGTACTTC | CASSVGGGPNYEQYF
TRBJ1-3 | . | 17 | . | TRBV5-5 | TGTGCCAGCAGCACCCAAATAGACATCCACTCTGGAAACACCATATATTTT | CASSTQIDIHSGNTIYF
TRBJ2-5 | few | 15 | TRBD2 | TRBV10-2 | TGCGCCAGCAGGCCACCGTGGGCGGGGGAAGAGACCCAGTACTTC | CASRPPWAGEETQYF
TRBJ1-5 | . | 14 | TRBD1 | TRBV3-1/TRBV3-2 | TGTGCCAGCAGCCCACAGGGGCGAGGTCAGCCCCAGCATTTT | CASSPQGRGQPQHF
TRBJ1-1 | few | 14 | . | TRBV11-1 | TGTGCCAGCAGCTCCAACAGGTTTAACACTGAAGCTTTCTTT | CASSSNRFNTEAFF
TRBJ2-7 | . | 13 | . | TRBV5-1 | TGCGCCAGCAGCGATCAGGGTGTACACGAGCAGTACTTC | CASSDQGVHEQYF
TRBJ1-1 | . | 13 | . | TRBV7-3 | TGTGCCAGCAGCTTAACAGGGGGCACTGAAGCTTTCTTT | CASSLTGGTEAFF
TRBJ1-2 | . | 16 | TRBD1 | TRBV7-9 | TGTGCCAGCAGGCATAAGGACAGGGGAGCGTCAAATGGCTACACCTTC | CASRHKDRGASNGYTF
TRBJ2-5 | . | 15 | . | TRBV7-7 | TGTGCTAGCAGCTTAGTAAGACTAGTTATGGAGACCCAGTACTTC | CASSLVRLVMETQYF